The TCR beta chain under discussion was sequenced for a study of T cell responses to AZD1222 COVID-19 vaccine. General study results and limits: Of spike-specific TCRs, nearly half reportedly target regions left unmutated in variants. Repertoires in all cases were sampled only once the peak T cell response had passed. Only six people who got AZD1222 tested seropositive at baseline.

To note about this clone: Its antigen is currently unknown.

Assay used: immunoSEQ multiplex PCR; TCRdb lists only in-frame clones, some missing. The data contain 100,000 to 150,000 clones, about 88% of them seen just once; the ten biggest clones take up under 9%. This CDR3 contains 15 residues. Per germline, CDR1 LGHDT and CDR2 YNNKEL (reference sequence). V lost 10 bases, J lost 3 bases, and 11 bases stayed unmatched. Sequencing was performed on peripheral blood, taken on day 0 of AZD1222 vaccination. The receptor comes from an adult in good health. V and J are TRBV3-1 (or the pseudogene TRBV3-2) and TRBJ1-1, with 10 bases aligning to TRBD1. Written as DNA, the CDR3 is TGTGCCACCGGACAGGGGGGCTTTTCTTACACTGAAGCTTTCTTT. Residues: CATGQGGFSYTEAFF.